This T cell receptor beta chain is from a study of cytomegalovirus exposure and HLA in healthy donors. V was pared by 3 bases and J by 2 bases, with 2 bases of the junction left unmatched. Germline values: CDR1 SGHTA, CDR2 FQGTGA. The length of the CDR3 is 14 residues. With 60 Vbeta and 13 Jbeta primers, the PCR was carried out. Assay used: immunoSEQ multiplex PCR; TCRdb lists only in-frame clones, some missing. This sample has some 51,000 clones, with approximately 71% found just once. Note on this clone: The target antigen is unknown.

Overall study findings and caveats: Data from an earlier analysis indicated that most TCR beta V segments were productive either about 87% or about 30% of the time. TCR beta sequences reportedly predicted most subjects' HLA-A and HLA-B alleles accurately.

The sequence came from a man between 35 and 55 years old in good health and CMV-seropositive. This chain joins TRBV7-3 and TRBJ2-7; 9 bases match TRBD2. Sequencing was carried out using PBMCs. The CDR3: CASSFAGGTYEQYF. The CDR3 DNA sequence: TGTGCCAGCAGCTTCGCGGGGGGGACCTACGAGCAGTACTTC.